A selection of T cell receptor beta chains follows, all from one sample in a study of cytomegalovirus exposure and HLA in healthy donors. Data came from immunoSEQ multiplex PCR; TCRdb stores just in-frame clones and leaves some out. The sample consists of 100,000 to 150,000 clones, around 72% of them appearing once. Sample: PBMCs. These receptors were taken from a man aged 25-45 years in good health and CMV-seronegative. The CDR3 runs from the conserved cysteine through the conserved F or W. D genes are given only for firm matches. Size values are once, few and many counts, or a class for expanded clones, and some rows have none.

CDR3: CASSIGQTYYEQYF
DNA: TGTGCCAGCAGCATAGGACAGACTTACTACGAGCAGTACTTC
J: TRBJ2-7
size: .
V: TRBV7-9
D: .

CDR3: CASSFRRGGTDTQYF
DNA: TGTGCCAGCAGCTTTAGGCGGGGGGGCACAGATACGCAGTATTTT
J: TRBJ2-3
size: .
V: TRBV7-2
D: TRBD2

CDR3: CASSPEAGGGYEQFF
DNA: TGTGCCAGCTCACCAGAGGCGGGGGGAGGATATGAGCAGTTCTTC
J: TRBJ2-1
size: few
V: TRBV18
D: TRBD2

CDR3: CAWSARGDTEAFF
DNA: TGTGCCTGGAGCGCCCGCGGCGATACTGAAGCTTTCTTT
J: TRBJ1-1
size: .
V: TRBV30
D: .

CDR3: CASSLGLPNTEAFF
DNA: TGTGCCAGTAGTCTGGGACTTCCGAACACTGAAGCTTTCTTT
J: TRBJ1-1
size: .
V: TRBV19
D: .

CDR3: CASSLFGRSAFF
DNA: TGTGCCAGCTCACTATTTGGTAGATCAGCTTTCTTT
J: TRBJ1-1
size: few
V: TRBV18
D: .

CDR3: CASSLGQTSYEQYF
DNA: TGCGCCAGCAGTCTGGGGCAGACCTCCTACGAGCAGTACTTC
J: TRBJ2-7
size: .
V: TRBV5-1
D: .

CDR3: CASSLGQGTVNIQYF
DNA: TGTGCCAGCAGCCTTGGACAGGGTACTGTAAACATTCAGTACTTC
J: TRBJ2-4
size: once
V: TRBV28
D: TRBD1

CDR3: CATSRDRSRDTGELFF
DNA: TGTGCCACCAGCAGAGATAGGTCGCGGGACACCGGGGAGCTGTTTTTT
J: TRBJ2-2
size: .
V: TRBV15
D: .

CDR3: CASSKEIPRGIVEKLFF
DNA: TGTGCCAGCAGCAAAGAAATTCCTCGGGGTATCGTAGAAAAACTGTTTTTT
J: TRBJ1-4
size: .
V: TRBV21-1
D: .

CDR3: CASSLLAGGSVGQYF
DNA: TGTGCCAGCAGCCTCCTAGCGGGGGGGAGTGTTGGGCAGTATTTT
J: TRBJ2-3
size: .
V: TRBV11-2
D: TRBD2

CDR3: CASSPYSEGANEKLFF
DNA: TGTGCCAGCTCACCGTATTCAGAGGGTGCTAATGAAAAACTGTTTTTT
J: TRBJ1-4
size: .
V: TRBV18
D: .

CDR3: CASSLGSGGRNEQFF
DNA: TGCGCCAGCAGCTTGGGAAGCGGGGGCCGCAATGAGCAGTTCTTC
J: TRBJ2-1
size: .
V: TRBV5-1
D: TRBD2

CDR3: CASSSTGGDTQYF
DNA: TGTGCCAGCAGCTCCACCGGGGGGGATACGCAGTATTTT
J: TRBJ2-3
size: .
V: TRBV9
D: TRBD2

CDR3: CASSSTGENTEAFF
DNA: TGTGCCAGCAGCTCTACCGGGGAGAACACTGAAGCTTTCTTT
J: TRBJ1-1
size: few
V: TRBV9
D: .

CDR3: CASSQSGNTEAFF
DNA: TGCGCCAGCAGCCAGTCCGGGAACACTGAAGCTTTCTTT
J: TRBJ1-1
size: few
V: TRBV4-3
D: .

CDR3: CASSQGVVLRGYHGYTF
DNA: TGCGCCAGCAGCCAAGGAGTTGTATTGAGGGGGTATCATGGCTACACCTTC
J: TRBJ1-2
size: few
V: TRBV4-3
D: .

CDR3: CASSLGTGVNQPQHF
DNA: TGTGCCAGCAGTTTAGGGACAGGCGTAAATCAGCCCCAGCATTTT
J: TRBJ1-5
size: .
V: TRBV27
D: TRBD1